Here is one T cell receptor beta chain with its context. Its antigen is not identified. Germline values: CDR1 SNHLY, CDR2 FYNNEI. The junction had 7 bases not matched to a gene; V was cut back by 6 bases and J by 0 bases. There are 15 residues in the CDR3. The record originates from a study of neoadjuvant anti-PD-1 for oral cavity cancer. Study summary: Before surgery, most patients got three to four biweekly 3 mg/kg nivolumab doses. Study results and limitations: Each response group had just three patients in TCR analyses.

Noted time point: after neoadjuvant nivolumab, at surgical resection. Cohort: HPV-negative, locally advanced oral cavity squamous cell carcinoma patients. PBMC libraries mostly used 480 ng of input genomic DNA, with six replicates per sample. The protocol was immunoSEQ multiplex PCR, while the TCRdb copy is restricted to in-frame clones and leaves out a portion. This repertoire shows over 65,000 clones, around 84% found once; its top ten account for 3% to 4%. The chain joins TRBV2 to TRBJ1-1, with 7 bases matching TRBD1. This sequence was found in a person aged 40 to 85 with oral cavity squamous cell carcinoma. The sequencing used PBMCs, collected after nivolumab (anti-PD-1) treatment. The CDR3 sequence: CASRDRDGVNTEAFF. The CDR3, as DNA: TGTGCCAGCAGAGACAGGGATGGTGTGAACACTGAAGCTTTCTTT.